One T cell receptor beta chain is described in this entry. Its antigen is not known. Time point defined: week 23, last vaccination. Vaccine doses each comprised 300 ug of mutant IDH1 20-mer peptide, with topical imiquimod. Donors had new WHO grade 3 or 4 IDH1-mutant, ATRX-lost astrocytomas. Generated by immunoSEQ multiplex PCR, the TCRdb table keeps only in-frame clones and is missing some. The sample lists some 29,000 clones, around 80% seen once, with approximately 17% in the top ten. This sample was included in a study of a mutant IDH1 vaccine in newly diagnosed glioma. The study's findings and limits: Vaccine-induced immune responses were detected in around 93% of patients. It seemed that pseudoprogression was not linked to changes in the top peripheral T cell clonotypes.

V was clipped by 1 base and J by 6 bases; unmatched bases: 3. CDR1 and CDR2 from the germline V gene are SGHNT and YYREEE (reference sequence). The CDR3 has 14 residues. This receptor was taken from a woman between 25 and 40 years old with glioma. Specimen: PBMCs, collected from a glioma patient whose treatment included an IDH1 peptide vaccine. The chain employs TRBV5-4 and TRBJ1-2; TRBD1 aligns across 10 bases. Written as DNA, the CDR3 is TGTGCCAGCAGCTTGTTCGGGACAGGGGATGGCTACACCTTC. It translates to CASSLFGTGDGYTF.